The 25 T cell receptor beta chains presented below share a single source sample, sequenced in a study of technical replicates of blood from a handful of donors. The table came from immunoSEQ multiplex PCR; TCRdb's copy has only in-frame clones and leaves some out. The profile shows about 18,000 clones, 82% of them singletons. The sequencing sample was made of PBMCs. These receptors were taken from a human donor in good health. Some clones in this sample may be carry-over from other donors' samples.

The chain is built from TRBV6-1 and TRBJ2-3; D perhaps matches TRBD1 (6 bases). The V gene's germline CDR1 is MNHNS and CDR2 SASEGT. The CDR3 loop spans 17 amino acids. V lost 4 bases and J lost 2, with 19 bases in between. The CDR3 DNA sequence: TGTGCCAGCAGTGCCCCTCCGGGACAAATAAACACAGATACGCAGTATTTT. Protein sequence: CASSAPPGQINTDTQYF.

The rearrangement uses TRBV7-8 and TRBJ2-1; 7 nucleotides match TRBD2. There are 15 residues in the CDR3. Germline V CDR1 and CDR2: SGHVS, FQNEAQ. The trim removed 1 base at V and 6 bases at J, leaving 6 bases unmatched. The CDR3 nucleotides are TGTGCCAGCAGCTTAGATGAGACTAGCATCAATGAGCAGTTCTTC. Amino acid sequence: CASSLDETSINEQFF.

The chain has TRBV11-2 and TRBJ2-7, with 8 nucleotides matching TRBD2. This CDR3 is 16 amino acids long. The V gene end was trimmed by 3 bases and the J gene end by 0 bases; junction bases not matched to a gene: 7. The V gene's germline CDR1 is SGHAT and CDR2 FQNNGV. CDR3 DNA sequence: TGTGCCAGCAGCTTTTCAACTAGCGGAATCTCCTACGAGCAGTACTTC. Protein product: CASSFSTSGISYEQYF.

The rearrangement links TRBV7-9 to TRBJ1-2; possibly TRBD1 for D (6 bases). Germline CDR1 and CDR2: SEHNR and FQNEAQ (reference sequence). The V end was cut by 1 base, the J end by 1 base, with 16 bases between. This CDR3 has 17 amino acids. CDR3 in DNA: TGTGCCAGCAGCTTAGTTCGGGACACAGTCCATAACTATGGCTACACCTTC. Amino acid sequence: CASSLVRDTVHNYGYTF.

The chain joins TRBV19 to TRBJ2-1; D unresolved. The V end lost 1 base, the J end lost 7 bases, and 8 bases lay between the germline ends. This CDR3 has 13 amino acids. The V gene's germline CDR1 is LNHDA and CDR2 SQIVND (reference sequence). The CDR3 protein is CASSIGRSNEQFF. As DNA, the CDR3 is TGTGCCAGTAGTATAGGCAGGTCTAATGAGCAGTTCTTC.

The rearrangement uses TRBV18 and TRBJ2-3, with 8 bases aligning to TRBD1. V dropped 0 bases and J dropped 5; count of bases not matched to a gene: 7. This CDR3 has 16 amino acids. Germline V gene sequence: CDR1 KGHSH, CDR2 LQKENI. DNA of the CDR3: TGTGCCAGCTCACCACCCGCAGGGGGCATTTTAGATACGCAGTATTTT. Protein product: CASSPPAGGILDTQYF.

V and J are TRBV7-9 and TRBJ2-7; D is unclear. Trimming stripped 6 bases from V and 6 bases from J, with 15 bases between. Germline V gives CDR1 SEHNR, CDR2 FQNEAQ (reference sequence). The CDR3 runs to 13 residues. CDR3 DNA: TGTGCCAGCAGTACTCAGGCTCTGAGCGAGCAGTACTTC. It translates to CASSTQALSEQYF.

The rearrangement uses TRBV5-4 and TRBJ2-7; 10 nucleotides line up with TRBD1. J gave up 5 bases and V 3 bases, and 11 bases lay outside the gene matches. This CDR3 comprises 16 residues. Per the germline V gene, CDR1 is SGHNT and CDR2 is YYREEE (reference sequence). CDR3 amino acids: CASSWGWGQGNDEQYF. As DNA, the CDR3 is TGTGCCAGCAGCTGGGGGTGGGGACAGGGGAATGACGAGCAGTACTTC.

The chain uses TRBV7-6 and TRBJ1-2, with TRBD1 as a possible D gene (6 bases). Deletions cut 5 bases from V and 0 bases from J, with 16 bases between. From germline, CDR1 is SGHVS and CDR2 FNYEAQ. This CDR3 is 16 amino acids long. CDR3 sequence reads: CASSPSRDKANYGYTF. The DNA for the CDR3 is TGTGCCAGCAGCCCTAGCAGGGACAAAGCTAACTATGGCTACACCTTC.

The chain joins TRBV5-1 to TRBJ2-7, with a weak D call TRBD1 (6 bases). The CDR3 loop spans 16 amino acids. Trimming stripped 0 bases from V and 0 bases from J, with 13 bases between. Germline loops: CDR1 SGHRS, CDR2 YFSETQ. The CDR3 bases are TGCGCCAGCAGCTTGGCCACAGGGCGGTACTCCTACGAGCAGTACTTC. The encoded protein is CASSLATGRYSYEQYF.

The V call is TRBV9, the J call TRBJ2-7; 9 bases align to TRBD2. Trimming took 0 bases from V and 2 from J; bases not matched to a gene: 6. This CDR3 spans 16 amino acids. CDR1 and CDR2 (germline): SGDLS, YYNGEE. The CDR3: CASSVGLAGWTYEQYF. CDR3 sequence (DNA): TGTGCCAGCAGCGTAGGGCTAGCGGGGTGGACCTACGAGCAGTACTTC.

The chain joins TRBV30 to TRBJ2-5; TRBD1 agrees at 10 bases. The CDR3 is made up of 15 amino acids. Germline lookup yields CDR1 GTSNPN and CDR2 SVGIG (reference sequence). The J segment lost 3 bases and the V segment lost 4 bases, leaving 8 bases of the junction unmatched. CDR3 in DNA: TGTGCCTGGAATAAAGGGACAGGGGCCGAAGAGACCCAGTACTTC. The encoded protein is CAWNKGTGAEETQYF.

V is TRBV30 and J is TRBJ2-5, with no clear D. Germline loops: CDR1 GTSNPN, CDR2 SVGIG (reference sequence). The CDR3 spans 11 residues. The V gene lost 2 bases and the J gene lost 5 bases, with 6 bases spanning the gap. CDR3 loop: CAWSTGETQYF. In DNA form, the CDR3 reads TGTGCCTGGAGTACCGGTGAGACCCAGTACTTC.

The chain is built from TRBV15 and TRBJ2-5; weak D call: TRBD2 (7 bases). Trimming removed 10 bases at V and 1 base at J, with 19 bases between. This CDR3 has 15 residues. Germline CDR1 LNHNV, CDR2 YYDKDF (reference sequence). Here the CDR3 DNA reads TGTGCCAGCCGGGATAGGGGGGGGCTCCAAGAGACCCAGTACTTC. It is translated as CASRDRGGLQETQYF.

V usage is TRBV10-3 and J usage is TRBJ1-1; D ambiguous. This CDR3 is built from 14 residues. Trimming left V 5 bases short and J 0 bases short, with 10 bases between. CDR1 and CDR2 from the germline V gene are ENHRY and SYGVKD. The CDR3 loop is CAISPGSMNTEAFF. The CDR3 DNA reads as TGTGCCATCAGTCCCGGGTCAATGAACACTGAAGCTTTCTTT.

This clone has a single count. The chain recombines TRBV4-3 with TRBJ1-1, with TRBD1 identical over 7 bases. The CDR3 sequence is 13 residues long. With 0 bases clipped from V and 11 bases from J, the junction kept 6 bases outside the gene matches. Germline V gene lookup returns CDR1 LGHNA and CDR2 YSLEER. DNA of the CDR3: TGCGCCAGCAGCCAAGATTATAGGACAGGTGCTTTCTTT. This translates into CASSQDYRTGAFF.

As DNA, the CDR3 is TGTGCCAGCAGCAGCCAGGGAATCTCCTACGAGCAGTACTTC. Its protein is CASSSQGISYEQYF. This chain uses TRBV7-8 with TRBJ2-7; a possible D gene is TRBD1 (5 bases). V lost 5 bases and J 0 bases, leaving 11 bases between the germline ends. Germline V gene lookup returns CDR1 SGHVS and CDR2 FQNEAQ. This CDR3 region has 14 residues.

This chain connects TRBV19 to TRBJ2-2, with D unresolved. CDR1 LNHDA and CDR2 SQIVND come from the germline V gene (reference sequence). Trimming stripped 5 bases from V and 0 bases from J, with 10 bases between. The CDR3 is made up of 15 amino acids. The CDR3 DNA reads TGTGCCAGTAGTCAGAGGTCCGCGAACACCGGGGAGCTGTTTTTT. It translates to CASSQRSANTGELFF.

The V and J genes are TRBV6-1 and TRBJ2-3, with 9 bases lining up with TRBD2. Germline CDR1 reads MNHNS; CDR2 reads SASEGT. This CDR3 is 15 amino acids long. J was trimmed by 6 bases and V by 7 bases; bases with no gene match: 11. The CDR3 region has the DNA TGTGCCAGCATTCGAAGCGGGGGGCCGTCGGATACGCAGTATTTT. Protein sequence: CASIRSGGPSDTQYF.

The chain is built from TRBV7-6 and TRBJ1-4, with TRBD1 matching 9 bases. This CDR3 comprises 16 residues. With 5 bases clipped from V and 5 bases from J, the junction kept 9 bases outside the gene matches. CDR1 is SGHVS, CDR2 FNYEAQ, per germline. The CDR3 loop reads CASSPGQGKGNEKLFF. CDR3 DNA sequence: TGTGCCAGCAGCCCCGGACAGGGGAAGGGAAATGAAAAACTGTTTTTT.

The chain couples TRBV7-8 to TRBJ2-3; 8 bases match TRBD2. The CDR3 contains 16 residues. After removal of 0 bases from V and 3 bases from J, the junction contained 5 bases not matched to a gene. In germline, CDR1 is SGHVS, CDR2 FQNEAQ. CDR3 loop: CASSLAPGGGTDTQYF. CDR3 nucleotide sequence: TGTGCCAGCAGCTTAGCCCCGGGAGGGGGGACAGATACGCAGTATTTT.

The rearrangement uses TRBV19 and TRBJ2-5, with 10 bases that match TRBD2. CDR3 length: 16 residues. The germline V gene encodes CDR1 LNHDA and CDR2 SQIVND (reference sequence). With V trimmed by 6 bases and J by 5 bases, 12 bases remained unmatched. The CDR3 DNA follows: TGTGCCAGTAGAGGAGGTCTAGCGGGGGCTGTGGAGACCCAGTACTTC. Its protein is CASRGGLAGAVETQYF.

This sequence joins TRBV18 and TRBJ1-2; 9 bases line up with TRBD1. The CDR3 runs 13 residues. Looked up from germline, CDR1 is KGHSH and CDR2 is LQKENI. J lost 4 bases, V lost 6 bases, and 3 bases had no gene match. The CDR3: CASSQGQGYGYTF. In DNA, the CDR3 is TGTGCCAGCTCTCAGGGACAGGGCTATGGCTACACCTTC.

This clone was observed a few times. The V call is TRBV7-2, the J call TRBJ2-7; 11 bases match TRBD2. Trimming cost V 6 bases and J 5 bases; bases outside gene matches: 3. Per the germline V gene, CDR1 is SGHTA and CDR2 is FQGNSA. The CDR3 has 13 residues. DNA for the CDR3: TGTGCCAGCAGACTAGCGGGAGCAGACGAGCAGTACTTC. It specifies CASRLAGADEQYF.

This sequence joins TRBV5-1 and TRBJ1-1; 9 nucleotides agree with TRBD1. This CDR3 comprises 12 residues. CDR1 and CDR2 (germline): SGHRS, YFSETQ. V trimming: 9 bases; J trimming: 5 bases; junction bases outside the gene matches: 5. CDR3 nucleotides: TGCGCCACCCGGACAGGGGAAACTGAAGCTTTCTTT. Amino acid sequence: CATRTGETEAFF. The whole variable domain, remainder taken from reference TRBV5-1 and TRBJ1-1, is KAGVTQTPRYLIKTRGQQVTLSCSPISGHRSVSWYQQTPGQGLQFLFEYFSETQRNKGNFPGRFSGRQFSNSRSEMNVSTLELGDSALYLCATRTGETEAFFGQGTRLTVV.